This TCR beta chain derives from a study of cytomegalovirus exposure and HLA in healthy donors. As for the study in general: From 150 million to 200 million T cells, an earlier analysis saw 120 million or so unique TCR beta sequences. Study findings and constraints: Further analysis, carried out later, found HLA-associated TCR beta chains more clonally expanded than equally common other chains. Common viral pathogens were later found to be apparently linked to several of the most significant clusters. TCR beta sequences reportedly predicted most subjects' HLA-A and HLA-B alleles accurately.

This PCR relied on a set of 60 Vbeta primers and 13 Jbeta primers. The data were produced by immunoSEQ multiplex PCR, yet TCRdb's version contains in-frame clones alone and is incomplete. The sample yields 150,000 or so clones, around 83% seen once. In the case of this clone: The antigen is undetermined.

The CDR3 loop spans 14 amino acids. V lost 7 bases, J lost 5 bases, and 9 bases stayed unmatched. Germline V lookup: CDR1 ENHRY, CDR2 SYGVKD. The sequencing input was PBMCs. This chain joins TRBV10-3 and TRBJ2-5, with TRBD1 identical over 8 bases. The sequence came from a man aged 50-60 years in good health and CMV-seropositive. CDR3: CAIKKTGVGETQYF. CDR3 nucleotide sequence: TGTGCCATCAAAAAGACAGGGGTTGGGGAGACCCAGTACTTC.